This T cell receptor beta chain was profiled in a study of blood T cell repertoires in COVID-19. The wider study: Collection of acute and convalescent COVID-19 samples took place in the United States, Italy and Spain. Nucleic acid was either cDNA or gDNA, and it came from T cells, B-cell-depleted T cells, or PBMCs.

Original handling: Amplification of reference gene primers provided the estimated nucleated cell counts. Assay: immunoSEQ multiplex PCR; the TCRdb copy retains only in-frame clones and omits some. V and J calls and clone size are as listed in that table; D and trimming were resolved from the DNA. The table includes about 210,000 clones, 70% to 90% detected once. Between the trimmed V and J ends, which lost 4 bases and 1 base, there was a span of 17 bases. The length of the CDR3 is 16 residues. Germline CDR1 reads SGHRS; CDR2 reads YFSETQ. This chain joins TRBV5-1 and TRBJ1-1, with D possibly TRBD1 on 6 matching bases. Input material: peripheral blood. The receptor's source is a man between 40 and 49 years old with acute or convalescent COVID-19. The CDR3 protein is CASSAYRVMENTEAFF. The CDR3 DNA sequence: TGCGCCAGCAGCGCCTACAGGGTCATGGAGAACACTGAAGCTTTCTTT.